What follows is one TCR beta chain and its context. No antigen is known for it. Trimming pared 4 bases from V and 8 bases from J, leaving 23 bases between. Germline V CDR1 and CDR2: MGHRA, YSYEKL. The CDR3 consists of 16 residues. This sample was taken from a study of CD8 T cells in Susac syndrome. Random-hexamer reverse transcription was applied to about 0.45 to 1 ug RNA. A multiplex approach, immunoSEQ multiplex PCR, amplified TCR beta CDR3 across 54 Vbeta and 13 Jbeta. TCRdb ran MiXCR on the immunoSEQ multiplex PCR reads and lists one entry per CDR3 protein. The repertoire holds around 170,000 distinct CDR3 sequences, with around 93% as singletons. Study-wide results and caveats: Across the total CD8+ repertoires, about 17 Susac-specific public clones were detected, and across the CD8+ TEMRA repertoires, roughly five such clones were detected. Individuals included in the TCR sequencing and HLA analysis were acknowledged by the study to be relatively few in number. Among people with Susac, CD8+ clonal expansion was greatest in TEMRA cells and active patients.

The receptor comes from a human donor with Susac syndrome. V is TRBV4-1 and J is TRBJ1-1, with D maybe TRBD1 (6 bases). The sample consisted of CD8+ T cells from PBMCs. In DNA form, the CDR3 reads TGCGCCAGCAGCCCTCGCTCGGAGTTCAGGGGACACGAAGCTTTCTTT. It is translated as CASSPRSEFRGHEAFF.